This entry lists 25 T cell receptor beta chains sequenced from one sample in a study of cytomegalovirus exposure and HLA in healthy donors. This PCR relied on a set of 60 Vbeta primers and 13 Jbeta primers. Generated by immunoSEQ multiplex PCR, the TCRdb table keeps only in-frame clones and is missing some. This table holds 120,000 to 150,000 clones, 60% to 80% found once. The sequencing input was PBMCs. These receptors originate from a woman aged 40 to 50 in good health and CMV-seropositive.

This clone showed up just once. The chain employs TRBV19 and TRBJ1-2; no clear D gene. CDR1 and CDR2 from the germline V gene are LNHDA and SQIVND (reference sequence). Trimming pared 3 bases from V and 4 bases from J, leaving 30 bases between. This CDR3 is 20 amino acids long. The CDR3 loop is CASSIRRGDGGRKKAYGYTF. The DNA of the CDR3 is TGTGCCAGTAGTATTCGACGGGGAGACGGCGGGCGCAAGAAGGCCTATGGCTACACCTTC.

This chain connects TRBV12-5 to TRBJ1-4; D is perhaps TRBD1 (6 bases). Germline loops: CDR1 LGHNT, CDR2 FRNRAP. The V gene lost 1 base and the J gene lost 7 bases, with 10 bases spanning the gap. The CDR3 is made up of 14 amino acids. The CDR3 DNA is TGTGCTAGTGGTTTGGGGGGGCTAGGTGAAAAACTGTTTTTT. It yields the protein CASGLGGLGEKLFF.

V is TRBV5-6 and J is TRBJ1-2, with D unclear. Per germline, CDR1 SGHDT and CDR2 YYEEEE. The V gene lost 2 bases and the J gene lost 7 bases, with 9 bases spanning the gap. The CDR3 has 12 residues. The CDR3 reads CASSFQVRGYTF. CDR3 DNA: TGTGCCAGCAGCTTCCAGGTCCGTGGCTACACCTTC.

The chain combines TRBV9 with TRBJ2-7; weak D call: TRBD2 (6 bases). The germline V gene has CDR1 SGDLS and CDR2 YYNGEE. The CDR3 is 13 residues long. With 3 bases removed from V and 6 bases from J, the gap between germline ends came to 13 bases. CDR3 amino acids: CASSASGGGEQYF. DNA for the CDR3: TGTGCCAGCAGCGCCTCTGGGGGAGGCGAGCAGTACTTC.

The J gene is TRBJ1-2, the V gene TRBV18, with D hard to call. Trimming left V 6 bases short and J 0 bases short, with 14 bases between. Per the germline V gene, CDR1 is KGHSH and CDR2 is LQKENI. The CDR3 is 15 residues long. As DNA, the CDR3 is TGTGCCAGCTCCCCGCGGGATAGTTCTAACTATGGCTACACCTTC. It is translated as CASSPRDSSNYGYTF.

This clone has more than one count but fewer than ten. The rearrangement joins TRBV5-1 to TRBJ2-1, with 9 bases matching TRBD2. V lost 7 bases, J lost 2 bases, and 10 bases stayed unmatched. This CDR3 is 16 amino acids long. Germline V CDR1 and CDR2: SGHRS, YFSETQ. Written as DNA, the CDR3 is TGCGCCAGCGGATGGGCGGCGGGGGGGCCCTACAATGAGCAGTTCTTC. As protein: CASGWAAGGPYNEQFF.

This chain uses TRBV7-9 with TRBJ1-1; the D is unclear. The CDR3 spans 14 residues. CDR1 and CDR2 from the germline V gene are SEHNR and FQNEAQ (reference sequence). The germline V and J ends were trimmed by 4 bases and 5 bases, with 14 bases remaining between them. CDR3: CASSSHPSGTEAFF. The DNA of the CDR3 is TGTGCCAGCAGCTCTCACCCTTCAGGAACTGAAGCTTTCTTT.

The chain joins TRBV19 to TRBJ2-2, with D perhaps TRBD1 (5 bases). With 5 bases removed from V and 2 bases from J, the gap between germline ends came to 12 bases. Germline CDR1 and CDR2: LNHDA and SQIVND (reference sequence). This CDR3 is 15 amino acids long. The CDR3 protein is CASSLPGSNTGELFF. The CDR3 DNA follows: TGTGCCAGTAGTTTACCAGGGTCTAACACCGGGGAGCTGTTTTTT.

This chain connects TRBV9 to TRBJ2-3; 13 nucleotides line up with TRBD2. Trimming cost V 6 bases and J 6 bases; bases outside gene matches: 10. Germline V gene lookup returns CDR1 SGDLS and CDR2 YYNGEE. This CDR3 is 16 amino acids long. The CDR3 here is CASTLGTSGDRDTQYF. The CDR3 coding sequence is TGTGCCAGCACCCTAGGGACTAGCGGGGATCGGGATACGCAGTATTTT.

The V and J genes are TRBV6-5 and TRBJ1-2; tentative D call: TRBD1 (6 bases). CDR3 length: 14 residues. V was pared by 0 bases and J by 8 bases, with 13 bases between. Looked up from germline, CDR1 is MNHEY and CDR2 is SVGAGI. CDR3 DNA: TGTGCCAGCAGTTACTCATCAGGGGAGGGCGGCTACACCTTC. This codes for CASSYSSGEGGYTF.

This chain uses TRBV7-9 with TRBJ2-1; 9 bases are shared with TRBD2. V lost 1 base and J lost 7; bases outside the gene matches: 8. Germline CDR1 SEHNR, CDR2 FQNEAQ (reference sequence). The length of the CDR3 is 16 residues. The CDR3 region is CASSLVEAGGYNEQFF. Written as DNA, the CDR3 is TGTGCCAGCAGCTTAGTGGAGGCGGGGGGGTATAATGAGCAGTTCTTC.

The CDR3 here is CASSDYSSYEQYF. CDR3 nucleotides: TGTGCCAGCAGTGACTACAGCTCCTACGAGCAGTACTTC. The rearrangement joins TRBV6-1 to TRBJ2-7; no clear D gene. Germline V CDR1 and CDR2: MNHNS, SASEGT. The CDR3 is made up of 13 amino acids. Trimming pared 3 bases from V and 0 bases from J, leaving 6 bases between.

The CDR3: CASNRRGNGELFF. In DNA, the CDR3 is TGCGCCAGCAACCGAAGGGGGAACGGGGAGCTGTTTTTT. The chain couples TRBV10-2 to TRBJ2-2; D possibly corresponds to TRBD1 (6 bases). Trimming took 7 bases from V and 7 from J, leaving 13 bases between them. Per germline, CDR1 WSHSY and CDR2 SAAADI. CDR3 length: 13 amino acids.

This chain connects TRBV11-2 to TRBJ1-1; tentatively, D is TRBD1 (6 bases). Per germline, CDR1 SGHAT and CDR2 FQNNGV. The CDR3 length is 15 residues. Trimming removed 0 bases at V and 3 bases at J, with 11 bases between. The CDR3 reads CASSLDWGQDTEAFF. The CDR3 DNA reads as TGTGCCAGCAGCTTAGATTGGGGGCAGGACACTGAAGCTTTCTTT. The full variable domain, with the rest looked up from reference TRBV11-2 and TRBJ1-1, is EAGVAQSPRYKIIEKRQSVAFWCNPISGHATLYWYQQILGQGPKLLIQFQNNGVVDDSQLPKDRFSAERLKGVDSTLKIQPAKLEDSAVYLCASSLDWGQDTEAFFGQGTRLTVV.

This chain joins TRBV10-1 and TRBJ2-2, with D perhaps TRBD1 (5 bases). Germline V gene data show CDR1 as WNHNN and CDR2 as SYGVQD (reference sequence). V was cut by 6 bases and J by 0 bases, with 11 bases left in between. This CDR3 comprises 15 residues. CDR3 amino acids: CASSAREPNTGELFF. The DNA for the CDR3 is TGCGCCAGCAGCGCCAGGGAACCGAACACCGGGGAGCTGTTTTTT.

The V call is TRBV5-1, the J call TRBJ2-6; possibly TRBD1 for D (6 bases). The CDR3 covers 20 residues. Germline V CDR1 and CDR2: SGHRS, YFSETQ. Deletions cut 1 base from V and 0 bases from J, with 20 bases between. The DNA for the CDR3 is TGCGCCAGCAGCTTGACCCAATTGACAGGTATAGACTCTGGGGCCAACGTCCTGACTTTC. It codes for CASSLTQLTGIDSGANVLTF.

The genes are TRBV12-5 and TRBJ1-2, with D uncertain. CDR1 is LGHNT, CDR2 FRNRAP, per germline. V was clipped by 6 bases and J by 0 bases, with 11 bases between them. The CDR3 length is 14 residues. The CDR3 region is CASGLDGTNYGYTF. CDR3 in DNA: TGTGCTAGTGGCCTGGACGGGACTAACTATGGCTACACCTTC. Supplemented by reference TRBV12-5 and TRBJ1-2, the full variable domain reads DARVTQTPRHKVTEMGQEVTMRCQPILGHNTVFWYRQTMMQGLELLAYFRNRAPLDDSGMPKDRFSAEMPDATLATLKIQPSEPRDSAVYFCASGLDGTNYGYTFGSGTRLTVV.

V gene TRBV19 combines with J gene TRBJ1-1; 7 bases map to TRBD1. The trim removed 4 bases at V and 6 bases at J, leaving 11 bases unmatched. This CDR3 has 15 amino acids. The V gene's germline CDR1 is LNHDA and CDR2 SQIVND (reference sequence). The CDR3 DNA reads TGTGCCAGTAGTACCCTCGACAGGGCAGGCCCTGAAGCTTTCTTT. Its translation is CASSTLDRAGPEAFF.

The chain is built from TRBV28 and TRBJ2-7; TRBD1 aligns across 8 bases. Per germline, CDR1 MDHEN and CDR2 SYDVKM. Germline trimming cut 5 bases from V and 2 bases from J; bases unmatched to any gene: 8. CDR3 length: 15 amino acids. CDR3 sequence: CASSATGEKPYEQYF. Here the CDR3 DNA reads TGTGCCAGCAGTGCGACAGGGGAGAAGCCCTACGAGCAGTACTTC.

The chain uses TRBV6-1 and TRBJ2-7; 8 nucleotides line up with TRBD1. CDR1 and CDR2 from the germline V gene are MNHNS and SASEGT. This CDR3 comprises 14 residues. Losses at the gene ends were 5 bases for V and 2 bases for J; bases not matched to a gene: 5. The CDR3 loop is CASSRDRLAYEQYF. The CDR3 bases are TGTGCCAGCAGTCGGGACAGGCTCGCCTACGAGCAGTACTTC.

The V and J genes are TRBV19 and TRBJ2-2; D is uncertain. CDR1 is LNHDA, CDR2 SQIVND, per germline (reference sequence). This CDR3 contains 15 residues. Trimming left V 5 bases short and J 0 bases short, with 10 bases between. CDR3 coding DNA: TGTGCCAGTAGTGCCCAGATCGCGAACACCGGGGAGCTGTTTTTT. As protein: CASSAQIANTGELFF.

The chain employs TRBV7-2 and TRBJ1-2, with 7 bases lining up with TRBD1. The germline V gene has CDR1 SGHTA and CDR2 FQGNSA. V dropped 0 bases and J dropped 4; count of bases not matched to a gene: 5. The CDR3 extends over 15 amino acids. The CDR3 nucleotides read TGTGCCAGCAGCTTAGCGACAGGGACTGGCTATGGCTACACCTTC. Its protein product is CASSLATGTGYGYTF.

The chain joins TRBV7-3 to TRBJ1-1, with TRBD1 as a possible D gene (6 bases). V gave up 2 bases and J gave up 0 bases, with 7 bases separating them. Per germline, CDR1 SGHTA and CDR2 FQGTGA. The CDR3 has 14 amino acids. For the CDR3, the DNA is TGTGCCAGCAGCTTACAGGGGATGAACACTGAAGCTTTCTTT. Translated: CASSLQGMNTEAFF.

This clone has more than one count but fewer than ten. This rearrangement joins TRBV4-2 to TRBJ2-1; unclear D gene. CDR3 length equals 15 residues. Germline-derived CDR1 and CDR2 are LGHNA and YNFKEQ. The V and J ends lost 0 bases and 0 bases respectively, with 6 bases between them. The CDR3 spells CASSQELYSYNEQFF. The CDR3 DNA reads TGTGCCAGCAGCCAAGAGTTATACTCCTACAATGAGCAGTTCTTC.

This clone has just a few counts. The chain joins TRBV5-1 to TRBJ1-3; no reliable D call. The V gene lost 0 bases and the J gene lost 7 bases, with 17 bases spanning the gap. CDR3 size: 16 residues. The V gene's germline CDR1 is SGHRS and CDR2 YFSETQ. CDR3 nucleotides: TGCGCCAGCAGCTTGGCAGGCACTCAGGTTGGGAACACCATATATTTT. Protein sequence: CASSLAGTQVGNTIYF. Looking up the rest from reference TRBV5-1 and TRBJ1-3 gives the full variable domain: KAGVTQTPRYLIKTRGQQVTLSCSPISGHRSVSWYQQTPGQGLQFLFEYFSETQRNKGNFPGRFSGRQFSNSRSEMNVSTLELGDSALYLCASSLAGTQVGNTIYFGEGSWLTVV.